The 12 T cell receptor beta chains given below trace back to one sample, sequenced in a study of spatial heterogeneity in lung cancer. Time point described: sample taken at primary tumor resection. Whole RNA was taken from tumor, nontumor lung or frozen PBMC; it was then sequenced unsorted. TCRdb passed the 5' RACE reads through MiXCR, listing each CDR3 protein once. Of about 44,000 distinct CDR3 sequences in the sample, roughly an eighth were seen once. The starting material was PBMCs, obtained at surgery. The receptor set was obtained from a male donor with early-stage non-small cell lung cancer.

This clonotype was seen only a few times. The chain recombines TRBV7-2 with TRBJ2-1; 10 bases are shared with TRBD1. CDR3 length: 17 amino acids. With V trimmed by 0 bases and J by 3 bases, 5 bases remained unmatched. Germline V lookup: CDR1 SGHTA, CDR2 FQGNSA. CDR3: CASSLATGGAGYNEQFF. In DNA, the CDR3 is TGTGCCAGCAGCTTAGCGACAGGGGGCGCGGGCTACAATGAGCAGTTCTTC.

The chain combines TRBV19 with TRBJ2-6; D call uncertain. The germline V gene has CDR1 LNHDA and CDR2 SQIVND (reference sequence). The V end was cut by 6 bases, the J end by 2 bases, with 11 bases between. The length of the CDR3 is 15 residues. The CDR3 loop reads CASRDGRTGANVLTF. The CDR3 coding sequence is TGTGCCAGTAGGGACGGACGGACTGGGGCCAACGTCCTGACTTTC.

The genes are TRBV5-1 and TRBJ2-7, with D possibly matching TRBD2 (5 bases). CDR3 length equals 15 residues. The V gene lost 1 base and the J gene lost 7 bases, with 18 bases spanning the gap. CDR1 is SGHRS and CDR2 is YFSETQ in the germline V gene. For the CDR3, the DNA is TGCGCCAGCAGCTTGCTCGGGGTTACCGGGGAAGAGCAGTACTTC. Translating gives CASSLLGVTGEEQYF.

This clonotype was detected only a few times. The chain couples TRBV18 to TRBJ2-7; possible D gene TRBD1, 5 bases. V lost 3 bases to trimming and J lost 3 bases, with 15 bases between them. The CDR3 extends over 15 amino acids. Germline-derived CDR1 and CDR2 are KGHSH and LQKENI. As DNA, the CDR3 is TGTGCCAGCTCACCTCAGGGATTGGGCGGCTACGAGCAGTACTTC. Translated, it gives CASSPQGLGGYEQYF. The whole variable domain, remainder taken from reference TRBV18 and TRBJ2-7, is NAGVMQNPRHLVRRRGQEARLRCSPMKGHSHVYWYRQLPEEGLKFMVYLQKENIIDESGMPKERFSAEFPKEGPSILRIQQVVRGDSAAYFCASSPQGLGGYEQYFGPGTRLTVT.

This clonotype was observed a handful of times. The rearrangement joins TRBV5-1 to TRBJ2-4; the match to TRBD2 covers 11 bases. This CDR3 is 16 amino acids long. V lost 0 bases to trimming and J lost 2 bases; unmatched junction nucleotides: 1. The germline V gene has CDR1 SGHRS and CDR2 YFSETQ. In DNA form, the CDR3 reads TGCGCCAGCAGCTTGGGACTAGCGGGAACCAAAAACATTCAGTACTTC. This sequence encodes CASSLGLAGTKNIQYF.

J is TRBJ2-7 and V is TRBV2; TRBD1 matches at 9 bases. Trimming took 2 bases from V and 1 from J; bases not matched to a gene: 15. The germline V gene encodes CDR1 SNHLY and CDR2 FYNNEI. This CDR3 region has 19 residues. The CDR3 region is CASSERGQGSPLRSYEQYF. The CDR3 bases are TGTGCCAGCAGTGAAAGGGGACAGGGTTCACCCCTTAGGTCCTACGAGCAGTACTTC.

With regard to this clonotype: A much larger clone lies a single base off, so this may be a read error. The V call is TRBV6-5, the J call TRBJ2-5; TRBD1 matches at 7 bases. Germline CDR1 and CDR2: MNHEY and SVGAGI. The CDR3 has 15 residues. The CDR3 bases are TGTGCCGGCAGTACCCACACAGGGGTCCAAGAGACCCAGTACTTC. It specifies CAGSTHTGVQETQYF.

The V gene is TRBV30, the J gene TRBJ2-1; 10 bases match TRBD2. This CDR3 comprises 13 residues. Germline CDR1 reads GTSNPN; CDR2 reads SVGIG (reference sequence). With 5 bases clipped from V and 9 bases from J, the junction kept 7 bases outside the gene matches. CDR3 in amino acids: CAWGGLAVGEQFF. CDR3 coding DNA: TGTGCCTGGGGAGGACTAGCGGTGGGTGAGCAGTTCTTC.

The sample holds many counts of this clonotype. The CDR3 bases are TGTGCCAGCAGCGTAGCGGGGCGCAATGAGCAGTTCTTC. Amino acids: CASSVAGRNEQFF. The chain carries TRBV9 and TRBJ2-1; D is perhaps TRBD1 or TRBD2 (5 bases each). V was shortened by 0 bases and J by 6 bases, with 7 bases between the two germline ends. The CDR3 has 13 residues. CDR1 SGDLS and CDR2 YYNGEE come from the germline V gene.

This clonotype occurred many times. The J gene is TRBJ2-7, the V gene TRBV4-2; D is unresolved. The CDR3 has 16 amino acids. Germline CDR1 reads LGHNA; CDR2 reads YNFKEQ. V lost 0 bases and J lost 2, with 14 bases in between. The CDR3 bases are TGTGCCAGCAGCCAAGATCAAAGACGGTCTCCCTACGAGCAGTACTTC. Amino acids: CASSQDQRRSPYEQYF.

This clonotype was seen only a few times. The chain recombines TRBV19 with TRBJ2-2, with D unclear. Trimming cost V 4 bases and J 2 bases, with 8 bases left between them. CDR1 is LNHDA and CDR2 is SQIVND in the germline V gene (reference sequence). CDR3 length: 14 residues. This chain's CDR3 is CASSTVVNTGELFF. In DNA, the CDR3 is TGTGCCAGTAGTACGGTTGTCAACACCGGGGAGCTGTTTTTT.

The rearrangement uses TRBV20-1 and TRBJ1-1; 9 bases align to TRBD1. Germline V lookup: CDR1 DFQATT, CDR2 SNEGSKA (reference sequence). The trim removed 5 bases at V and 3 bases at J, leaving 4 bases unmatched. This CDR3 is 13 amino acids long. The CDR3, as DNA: TGCAGTGCTTACCGGGACAGGGACACTGAAGCTTTCTTT. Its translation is CSAYRDRDTEAFF.